The 21 T cell receptor beta chains below were found in one sample sequenced in a study of cytomegalovirus exposure and HLA in healthy donors. The PCR ran on 60 Vbeta and 13 Jbeta primers. Produced via immunoSEQ multiplex PCR; TCRdb's table is partial and in-frame only. The sample comprises 150,000 or so clones, approximately 80% of which are singletons, and 2.5% to 3.5% rests with the top ten. The sample comprised PBMCs. The receptor set was obtained from a male donor in good health and CMV-seronegative.

This chain uses TRBV11-2 with TRBJ2-5, with 9 bases fitting TRBD1. The V gene's germline CDR1 is SGHAT and CDR2 FQNNGV. After removal of 3 bases from V and 5 bases from J, the junction contained 4 bases not matched to a gene. The CDR3 loop spans 14 amino acids. CDR3 protein: CASSFNRGPETQYF. CDR3 DNA: TGTGCCAGCAGCTTCAACAGGGGGCCGGAGACCCAGTACTTC.

The rearrangement uses TRBV6-1 and TRBJ2-2; possibly TRBD1 for D (5 bases). The V and J ends lost 6 bases and 1 base respectively, with 12 bases between them. The CDR3 runs 15 residues. CDR1 and CDR2 (germline): MNHNS, SASEGT. The DNA of the CDR3 is TGTGCCAGCAGCCCTGGACACTTGAACACCGGGGAGCTGTTTTTT. This codes for CASSPGHLNTGELFF.

The V call is TRBV7-2, the J call TRBJ2-7; TRBD2 matches 7 bases. Germline V gives CDR1 SGHTA, CDR2 FQGNSA. The CDR3 consists of 15 residues. Losses at the gene ends were 2 bases for V and 4 bases for J; bases not matched to a gene: 8. In DNA form, the CDR3 reads TGTGCCAGCAGCTTATACCGGGGGGAGATATACGAGCAGTACTTC. It specifies CASSLYRGEIYEQYF.

The V call is TRBV5-4, the J call TRBJ2-7; D gene unclear. This CDR3 is built from 15 residues. Between the trimmed V and J ends, which lost 5 bases and 1 base, there was a span of 16 bases. Germline CDR1 reads SGHNT; CDR2 reads YYREEE (reference sequence). The CDR3 nucleotides read TGTGCCAGCAGTCTCGGGTCAGCCCCATCCTACGAGCAGTACTTC. Amino acid sequence: CASSLGSAPSYEQYF.

The rearrangement uses TRBV28 and TRBJ2-7; TRBD1 matches 9 bases. With 4 bases clipped from V and 4 bases from J, the junction kept 8 bases outside the gene matches. CDR1 is MDHEN, CDR2 SYDVKM, per germline. This CDR3 spans 15 amino acids. CDR3 region: CASSSPGTGRYEQYF. The CDR3 nucleotides read TGTGCCAGCAGTTCACCCGGGACAGGGAGGTACGAGCAGTACTTC.

There are a few counts of this clone. The V gene is TRBV5-6, the J gene TRBJ1-5, with D unresolved. V shed 7 bases and J shed 6 bases, with 17 bases lying between them. Germline loops: CDR1 SGHDT, CDR2 YYEEEE. The CDR3 consists of 14 residues. The CDR3, as DNA: TGTGCCAGCTCCTTATCTCTTCAGGCTCAGCCCCAGCATTTT. Translating gives CASSLSLQAQPQHF.

The rearrangement uses TRBV7-3 and TRBJ2-1, with 9 nucleotides matching TRBD1. The length of the CDR3 is 13 residues. Germline lookup yields CDR1 SGHTA and CDR2 FQGTGA. Trimming cost V 6 bases and J 11 bases; bases outside gene matches: 8. CDR3 DNA: TGTGCCAGCAGTTTGGGACAGGGTGAAAAGCAGTTCTTC. Protein: CASSLGQGEKQFF.

This clone appeared a single time. V and J are TRBV2 and TRBJ2-2, with D possibly TRBD2 on 5 matching bases. This CDR3 comprises 16 residues. The V gene's germline CDR1 is SNHLY and CDR2 FYNNEI. V dropped 0 bases and J dropped 3 bases, with 11 bases sitting between them. The CDR3 loop is CASSEALRTYTGELFF. The CDR3 nucleotides read TGTGCCAGCAGTGAAGCGCTTAGGACTTACACCGGGGAGCTGTTTTTT.

The chain carries TRBV5-5 and TRBJ2-3, with D uncertain. Deletions cut 2 bases from V and 1 base from J, with 5 bases between. The CDR3 loop spans 13 amino acids. CDR1 SGHKS and CDR2 YYEKEE come from the germline V gene (reference sequence). In DNA, the CDR3 is TGTGCCAGCAGCTTTCAGGGCACAGATACGCAGTATTTT. It is translated as CASSFQGTDTQYF.

V and J are TRBV2 and TRBJ2-7; 10 nucleotides align to TRBD2. This CDR3 spans 14 amino acids. CDR1 is SNHLY and CDR2 is FYNNEI in the germline V gene. Germline trimming cut 6 bases from V and 0 bases from J; bases unmatched to any gene: 2. Here the CDR3 reads CASSSSGGSYEQYF. The CDR3, as DNA: TGTGCCAGCAGCTCTAGCGGGGGCTCCTACGAGCAGTACTTC.

This chain joins TRBV11-3 and TRBJ2-3; TRBD1 aligns across 8 bases. Germline CDR1 reads SGHNT; CDR2 reads YENEEA. The CDR3 is made up of 15 amino acids. Trimming removed 3 bases from V and 3 bases from J; junction bases left unmatched: 5. CDR3 in DNA: TGTGCCAGCAGCTTCAGGGGGCCCCAAACAGATACGCAGTATTTT. Residues: CASSFRGPQTDTQYF.

This clone was counted between two and nine times. One junction end does not reproduce the germline sequence, and a read error may be involved. The CDR3 loop reads CASREGQLREETQYF. The DNA for the CDR3 is TGTGCCAGCAGGGAAGGACAGCTTCGAGAAGAGACCCAGTACTTC. The chain carries TRBV2 and TRBJ2-5; D possibly corresponds to TRBD1 (6 bases). The CDR3 covers 15 residues. CDR1 and CDR2 (germline): SNHLY, FYNNEI.

The chain is built from TRBV5-1 and TRBJ1-1; 8 bases map to TRBD1. Germline CDR1 reads SGHRS; CDR2 reads YFSETQ. J lost 5 bases, V lost 4 bases, and 7 bases had no gene match. The CDR3 covers 14 residues. In DNA form, the CDR3 reads TGCGCCAGCAGCCAAAAGGACAGGGTGACTGAAGCTTTCTTT. It translates to CASSQKDRVTEAFF.

The rearrangement joins TRBV7-9 to TRBJ2-5, with 8 bases lining up with TRBD1. Germline V gene data show CDR1 as SEHNR and CDR2 as FQNEAQ (reference sequence). The CDR3 has 16 residues. The J segment lost 1 base and the V segment lost 1 base, leaving 5 bases of the junction unmatched. Here the CDR3 reads CASSLEGQGLQETQYF. Here the CDR3 DNA reads TGTGCCAGCAGCTTAGAAGGACAGGGCCTCCAAGAGACCCAGTACTTC.

The chain is built from TRBV6-6 and TRBJ2-2, with D perhaps TRBD2 (6 bases). Germline V CDR1 and CDR2: MNHNY, SVGAGI (reference sequence). Trimming took 4 bases from V and 5 from J, leaving 11 bases between them. CDR3 length: 14 residues. CDR3 protein: CASSSRLVTGELFF. CDR3 sequence (DNA): TGTGCCAGCAGTTCCCGACTAGTTACCGGGGAGCTGTTTTTT.

The chain carries TRBV7-8 and TRBJ1-2; 7 bases are a match to TRBD1. V gave up 2 bases and J gave up 4 bases; unmatched junction bases: 10. From germline, CDR1 is SGHVS and CDR2 FQNEAQ. The CDR3 covers 16 residues. This chain's CDR3 is CASSLRTGEISYGYTF. The CDR3 DNA follows: TGTGCCAGCAGCTTAAGAACAGGGGAGATCAGCTATGGCTACACCTTC.

The J gene is TRBJ2-7, the V gene TRBV9, with 8 bases fitting TRBD1. The junction had 9 bases not matched to a gene; V was cut back by 4 bases and J by 3 bases. The V gene's germline CDR1 is SGDLS and CDR2 YYNGEE. This CDR3 has 15 amino acids. Here the CDR3 DNA reads TGTGCCAGCAGCCCTCAGGACAGGGTAATCTACGAGCAGTACTTC. It is translated as CASSPQDRVIYEQYF.

The genes are TRBV6-1 and TRBJ1-1; 7 nucleotides align to TRBD1. This CDR3 contains 15 residues. V shed 6 bases and J 4 bases; nucleotides not matched to a gene: 11. CDR1 and CDR2 from the germline V gene are MNHNS and SASEGT. In DNA, the CDR3 is TGTGCCAGCAGCTCCTCAAGGGGGCAGGGCACTGAAGCTTTCTTT. Its protein is CASSSSRGQGTEAFF.

V and J are TRBV27 and TRBJ2-7, with TRBD1 matching 10 bases. CDR1 is MNHEY and CDR2 is SMNVEV in the germline V gene (reference sequence). J gave up 0 bases and V 3 bases, and 2 bases lay outside the gene matches. The CDR3 totals 15 residues. CDR3 DNA sequence: TGTGCCAGCAGTTTCGGACAGGGGGGCTCCTACGAGCAGTACTTC. It yields the protein CASSFGQGGSYEQYF.

The chain carries TRBV7-9 and TRBJ1-1, with TRBD1 as a possible D gene (5 bases). The germline V gene has CDR1 SEHNR and CDR2 FQNEAQ (reference sequence). There are 14 residues in the CDR3. Trimming shortened V by 2 bases and J by 5 bases, and 12 bases separated the two germline ends. The CDR3 here is CASSLRGLMTEAFF. The CDR3 DNA is TGTGCCAGCAGCTTAAGGGGACTTATGACTGAAGCTTTCTTT. Full variable domain (rest looked up from reference TRBV7-9 and TRBJ1-1): DTGVSQNPRHKITKRGQNVTFRCDPISEHNRLYWYRQTLGQGPEFLTYFQNEAQLEKSRLLSDRFSAERPKGSFSTLEIQRTEQGDSAMYLCASSLRGLMTEAFFGQGTRLTVV.

The rearrangement uses TRBV18 and TRBJ1-1; tentatively, D is TRBD1 (5 bases). CDR1 and CDR2 from the germline V gene are KGHSH and LQKENI. The CDR3 is made up of 14 amino acids. Trimming shortened V by 1 base and J by 7 bases, and 13 bases separated the two germline ends. This CDR3 is CASSPLAGQGEAFF. The DNA of the CDR3 is TGTGCCAGCTCACCACTGGCGGGGCAAGGTGAAGCTTTCTTT.